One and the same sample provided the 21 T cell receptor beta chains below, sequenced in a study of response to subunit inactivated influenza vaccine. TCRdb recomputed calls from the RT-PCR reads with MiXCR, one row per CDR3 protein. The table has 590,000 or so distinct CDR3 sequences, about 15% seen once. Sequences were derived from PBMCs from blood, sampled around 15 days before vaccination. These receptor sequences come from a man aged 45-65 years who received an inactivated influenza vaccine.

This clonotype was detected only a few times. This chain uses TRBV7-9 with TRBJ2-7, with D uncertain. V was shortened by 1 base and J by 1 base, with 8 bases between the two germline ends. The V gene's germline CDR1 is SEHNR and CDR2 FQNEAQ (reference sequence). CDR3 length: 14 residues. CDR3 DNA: TGTGCCAGCAGCTTAGAAGCCAGTTCCTACGAGCAGTACTTC. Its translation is CASSLEASSYEQYF.

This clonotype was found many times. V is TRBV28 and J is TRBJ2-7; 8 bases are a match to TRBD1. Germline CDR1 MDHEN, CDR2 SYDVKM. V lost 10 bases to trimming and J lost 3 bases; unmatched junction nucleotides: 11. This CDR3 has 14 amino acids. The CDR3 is CATESGQGNYEQYF. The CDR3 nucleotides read TGTGCCACCGAATCAGGACAGGGTAACTACGAGCAGTACTTC.

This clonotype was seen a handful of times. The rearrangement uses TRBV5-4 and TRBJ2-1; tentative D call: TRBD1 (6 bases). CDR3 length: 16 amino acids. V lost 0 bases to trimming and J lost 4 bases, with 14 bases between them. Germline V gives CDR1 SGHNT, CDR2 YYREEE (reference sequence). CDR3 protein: CASSLEDGQPYNEQFF. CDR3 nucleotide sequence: TGTGCCAGCAGCTTGGAGGATGGACAGCCTTACAATGAGCAGTTCTTC. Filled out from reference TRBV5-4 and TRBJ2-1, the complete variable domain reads ETGVTQSPTHLIKTRGQQVTLRCSSQSGHNTVSWYQQALGQGPQFIFQYYREEENGRGNFPPRFSGLQFPNYSSELNVNALELDDSALYLCASSLEDGQPYNEQFFGPGTRLTVL.

CDR3 in DNA: TGTGCCAGCAGCTCTTCCGACCGGGACAGGGTGGGGAATGAGCAGTTCTTC. Translating gives CASSSSDRDRVGNEQFF. V is TRBV7-9 and J is TRBJ2-1, with 9 bases identical to TRBD1. This CDR3 region has 17 residues. V shed 4 bases, J shed 7 bases, and the junction held 14 bases outside the gene matches. CDR1 SEHNR and CDR2 FQNEAQ come from the germline V gene (reference sequence).

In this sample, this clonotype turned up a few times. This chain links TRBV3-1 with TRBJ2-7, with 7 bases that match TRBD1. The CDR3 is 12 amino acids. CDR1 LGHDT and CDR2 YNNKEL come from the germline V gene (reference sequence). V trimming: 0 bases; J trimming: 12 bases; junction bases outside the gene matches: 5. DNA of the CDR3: TGTGCCAGCAGCCAAGAACAGGGGCCCCGGTACTTC. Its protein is CASSQEQGPRYF.

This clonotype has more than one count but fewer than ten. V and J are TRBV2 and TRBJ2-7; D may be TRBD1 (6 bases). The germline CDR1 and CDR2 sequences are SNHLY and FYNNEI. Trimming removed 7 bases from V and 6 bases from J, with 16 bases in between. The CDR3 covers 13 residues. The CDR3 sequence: CASMLYKGGEQYF. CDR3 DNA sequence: TGTGCCAGCATGCTCTATAAAGGGGGCGAGCAGTACTTC.

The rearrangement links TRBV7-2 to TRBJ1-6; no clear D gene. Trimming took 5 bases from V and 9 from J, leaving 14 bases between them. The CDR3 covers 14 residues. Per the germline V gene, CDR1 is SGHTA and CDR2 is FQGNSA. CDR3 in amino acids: CASSLSARGSPLHF. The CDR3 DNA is TGTGCCAGCAGCCTGAGTGCGCGAGGTTCACCCCTCCACTTT.

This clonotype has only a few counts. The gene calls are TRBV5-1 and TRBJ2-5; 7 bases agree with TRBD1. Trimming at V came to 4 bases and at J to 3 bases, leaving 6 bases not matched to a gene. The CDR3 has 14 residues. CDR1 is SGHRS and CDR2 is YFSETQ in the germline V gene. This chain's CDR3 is CASSARDREETQYF. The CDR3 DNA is TGCGCCAGCAGCGCCCGGGACAGAGAAGAGACCCAGTACTTC.

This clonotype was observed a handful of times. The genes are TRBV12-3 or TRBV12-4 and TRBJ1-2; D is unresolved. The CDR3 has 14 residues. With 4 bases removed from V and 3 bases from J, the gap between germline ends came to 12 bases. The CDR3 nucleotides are TGTGCCAGCAGTTACGGGGAAGAACACTATGGCTACACCTTC. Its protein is CASSYGEEHYGYTF.

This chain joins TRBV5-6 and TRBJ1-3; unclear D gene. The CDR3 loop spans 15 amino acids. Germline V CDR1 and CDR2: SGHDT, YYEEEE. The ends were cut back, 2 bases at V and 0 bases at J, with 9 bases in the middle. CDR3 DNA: TGTGCCAGCAGCTTATCCGCCAGCTCTGGAAACACCATATATTTT. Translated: CASSLSASSGNTIYF.

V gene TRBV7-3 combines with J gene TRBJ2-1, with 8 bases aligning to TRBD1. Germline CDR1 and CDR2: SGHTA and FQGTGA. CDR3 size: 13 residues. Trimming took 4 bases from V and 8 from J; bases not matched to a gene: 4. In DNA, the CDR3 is TGTGCCAGCAGCTCGACAGGGGTGGATGAGCAGTTCTTC. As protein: CASSSTGVDEQFF.

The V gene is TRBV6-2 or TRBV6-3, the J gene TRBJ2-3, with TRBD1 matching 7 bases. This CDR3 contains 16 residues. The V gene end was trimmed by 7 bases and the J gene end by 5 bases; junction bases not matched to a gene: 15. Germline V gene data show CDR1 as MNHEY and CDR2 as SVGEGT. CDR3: CASNPLGQVYKDTQYF. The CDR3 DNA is TGTGCCAGCAACCCGCTCGGACAGGTCTATAAAGATACGCAGTATTTT.

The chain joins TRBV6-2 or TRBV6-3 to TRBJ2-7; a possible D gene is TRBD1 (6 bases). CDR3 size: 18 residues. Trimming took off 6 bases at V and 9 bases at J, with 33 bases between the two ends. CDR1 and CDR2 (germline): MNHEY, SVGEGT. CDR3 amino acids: CASRRGTPYYQPTSGQYF. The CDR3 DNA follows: TGTGCCAGCAGGCGAGGGACACCATACTATCAGCCTACGAGTGGGCAGTACTTC.

The CDR3 here is CASSPIPGLYEQYF. CDR3 coding DNA: TGTGCCAGCAGCCCTATACCGGGACTCTACGAGCAGTACTTC. This chain uses TRBV6-2 or TRBV6-3 with TRBJ2-7; D possibly corresponds to TRBD2 (6 bases). The V gene lost 6 bases and the J gene lost 3 bases, with 15 bases spanning the gap. This CDR3 is 14 amino acids long. The germline CDR1 and CDR2 sequences are MNHEY and SVGEGT.

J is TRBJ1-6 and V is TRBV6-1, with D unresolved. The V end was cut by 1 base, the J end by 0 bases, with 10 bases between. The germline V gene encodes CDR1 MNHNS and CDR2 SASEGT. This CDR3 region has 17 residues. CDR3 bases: TGTGCCAGCAGTGAAGAACCCAGGAGCTCCTATAATTCACCCCTCCACTTT. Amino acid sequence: CASSEEPRSSYNSPLHF.

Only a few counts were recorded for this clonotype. As DNA, the CDR3 is TGTGCCAGCAGCAACGGCAGGGGTCCCGTGAAGTCCTATAATTCACCCCTCCACTTT. Protein sequence: CASSNGRGPVKSYNSPLHF. V gene TRBV21-1 combines with J gene TRBJ1-6; TRBD1, as called in the table, went unchecked against the DNA. TRBV21-1 is assigned pseudogene status. This CDR3 spans 19 amino acids.

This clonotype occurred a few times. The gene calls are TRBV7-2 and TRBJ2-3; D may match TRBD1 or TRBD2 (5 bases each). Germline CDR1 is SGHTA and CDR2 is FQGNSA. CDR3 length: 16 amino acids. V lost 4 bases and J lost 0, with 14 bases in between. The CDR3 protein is CASSSFGTASTDTQYF. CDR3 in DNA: TGTGCCAGCAGCTCCTTCGGGACGGCTAGCACAGATACGCAGTATTTT.

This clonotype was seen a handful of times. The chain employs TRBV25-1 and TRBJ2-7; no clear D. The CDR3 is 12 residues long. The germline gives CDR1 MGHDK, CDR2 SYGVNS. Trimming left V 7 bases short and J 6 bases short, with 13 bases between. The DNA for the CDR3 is TGTGCCAGCACCGGCAGAGGCGGCGAGCAGTACTTC. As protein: CASTGRGGEQYF.

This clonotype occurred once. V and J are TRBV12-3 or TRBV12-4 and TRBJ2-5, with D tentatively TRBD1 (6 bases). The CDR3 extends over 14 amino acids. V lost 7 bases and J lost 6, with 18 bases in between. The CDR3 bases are TGTGCCAGCACCCTGGCAGGGGCTATGAAGACCCAGTACTTC. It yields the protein CASTLAGAMKTQYF.

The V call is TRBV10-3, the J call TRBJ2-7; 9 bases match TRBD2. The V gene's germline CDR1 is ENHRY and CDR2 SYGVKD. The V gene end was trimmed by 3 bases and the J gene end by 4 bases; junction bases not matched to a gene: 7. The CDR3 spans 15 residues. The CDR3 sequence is CAISDHSGSFYEQYF. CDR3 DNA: TGTGCCATCAGTGACCATAGCGGGAGTTTTTACGAGCAGTACTTC.

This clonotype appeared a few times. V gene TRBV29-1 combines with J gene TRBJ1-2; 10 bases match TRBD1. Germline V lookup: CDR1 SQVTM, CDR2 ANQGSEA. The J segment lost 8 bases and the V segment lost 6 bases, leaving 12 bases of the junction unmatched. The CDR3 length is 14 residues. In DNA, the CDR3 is TGCAGCGTGGGGGGGACAGGGGCCCCTCTGGGCTACACCTTC. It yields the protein CSVGGTGAPLGYTF.